This TCR beta chain was profiled in a study of T-cell memory formation after mild COVID-19. The overall study: Largely donor-specific TCR clusters were found.

Broader study findings: Pre-infection memory contained some responding clones, which suggested that cross-reactive memory had joined.

Germline V CDR1 and CDR2: SGHRS, YFSETQ. CDR3 length equals 14 residues. Between the trimmed V and J ends, which lost 0 bases and 0 bases, there was a span of 6 bases. In this sample, this clonotype turned up a few times. What it binds is unknown. TCRdb passed the 5' RACE reads through MiXCR, listing each CDR3 protein once. Of about 360,000 distinct CDR3 sequences listed, 10% to 15% were seen once; the top ten hold about 21%. The chain is built from TRBV5-1 and TRBJ1-2, with a weak D call TRBD1 (6 bases). Sequencing was done on a sample of PBMCs or a T cell subset sorted from them (not recorded which). The TCR was taken from a man aged 18 to 30 who had mild COVID-19 (a few samples of this study predate the infection). Cell type and time point are not known. As DNA, the CDR3 is TGCGCCAGCAGCTTGGACAGGGCTAACTATGGCTACACCTTC. This sequence encodes CASSLDRANYGYTF.